This TCR beta chain derives from a study of blood T cell repertoires in COVID-19. Study-wide background: Nucleic acid was either cDNA or gDNA, and it came from T cells, B-cell-depleted T cells, or PBMCs.

CDR3 length equals 15 residues. Between the trimmed V and J ends, which lost 3 bases and 1 base, there was a span of 12 bases. Germline CDR1 and CDR2: MDHEN and SYDVKM. Authors' analysis steps: Scientists estimated how many nucleated cells there were by amplifying reference gene primers. The repertoire was sequenced with immunoSEQ multiplex PCR; TCRdb's copy has only in-frame clones and lacks some. The D gene and trimming were derived from the DNA, and the V and J assignments and clone size from that table. The sample carries fewer than 130,000 clones, 76% recorded once. The gene calls are TRBV28 and TRBJ1-1; D may be TRBD1 (6 bases). This TCR derives from a woman of 80 years or more with acute or convalescent COVID-19. Sequencing used peripheral blood. CDR3 sequence reads: CASSFIWTENTEAFF. The CDR3 coding sequence is TGTGCCAGCAGTTTTATCTGGACAGAGAACACTGAAGCTTTCTTT.